The entry below describes one T cell receptor beta chain. Both TCRalpha and TCRbeta chains were reverse transcribed with V-gene-specific primers. A constant-region primer paired with the V-primer adapter amplified TCRs over around 18 PCR cycles. TCRdb reanalysed the reads using MiXCR and keeps one entry per CDR3 protein. The profile covers 85,000 to 100,000 distinct CDR3 sequences, with more than 7.5% appearing a single time and around 1% taken by the ten largest. Between the trimmed V and J ends, which lost 8 bases and 5 bases, there was a span of 15 bases. Germline CDR1 is SGHTA and CDR2 is FQGTGA. This CDR3 is built from 14 residues. The data were obtained in a study of low-dose radiotherapy and immunotherapy resistance in tumors. The overall study: Radiation delivery to Cohort 1 consisted of 0.5 Gy per fraction every 2 weeks, summing to 6.5 Gy. Cohort 2, a group dosed every two weeks at 1 Gy per fraction, received 13 Gy in total over 26 weeks. Each two-week cycle included intravenous cyclophosphamide 200 mg/m2, given one day before radiation and immunotherapy.

This sample's time point: before trial treatment. The donors, trial participants, received nivolumab, ipilimumab, aspirin, low-dose cyclophosphamide and low-dose radiotherapy. The clonotype originates from a male donor with prostate cancer. The chain links TRBV7-3 to TRBJ1-4, with D tentatively TRBD1 (5 bases). The input for sequencing was PBMCs, taken before treatment. CDR3 sequence (DNA): TGTGCCAGCTCTCCTGTACAGGCAAATGAAAAACTGTTTTTT. Protein sequence: CASSPVQANEKLFF.